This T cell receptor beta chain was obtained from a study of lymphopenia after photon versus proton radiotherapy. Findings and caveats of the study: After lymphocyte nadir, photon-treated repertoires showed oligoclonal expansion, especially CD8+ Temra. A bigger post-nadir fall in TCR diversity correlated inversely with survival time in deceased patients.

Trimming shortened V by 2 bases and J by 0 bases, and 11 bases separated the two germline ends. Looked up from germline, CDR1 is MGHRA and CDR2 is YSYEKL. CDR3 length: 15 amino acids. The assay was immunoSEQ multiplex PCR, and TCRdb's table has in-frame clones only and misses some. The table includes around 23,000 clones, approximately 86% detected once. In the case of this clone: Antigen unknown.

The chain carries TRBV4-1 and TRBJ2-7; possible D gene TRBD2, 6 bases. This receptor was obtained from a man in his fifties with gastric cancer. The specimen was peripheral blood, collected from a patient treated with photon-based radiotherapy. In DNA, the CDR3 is TGCGCCAGCAGCCAACTAGCGAAGAGCTCCTACGAGCAGTACGTC. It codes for CASSQLAKSSYEQYV.